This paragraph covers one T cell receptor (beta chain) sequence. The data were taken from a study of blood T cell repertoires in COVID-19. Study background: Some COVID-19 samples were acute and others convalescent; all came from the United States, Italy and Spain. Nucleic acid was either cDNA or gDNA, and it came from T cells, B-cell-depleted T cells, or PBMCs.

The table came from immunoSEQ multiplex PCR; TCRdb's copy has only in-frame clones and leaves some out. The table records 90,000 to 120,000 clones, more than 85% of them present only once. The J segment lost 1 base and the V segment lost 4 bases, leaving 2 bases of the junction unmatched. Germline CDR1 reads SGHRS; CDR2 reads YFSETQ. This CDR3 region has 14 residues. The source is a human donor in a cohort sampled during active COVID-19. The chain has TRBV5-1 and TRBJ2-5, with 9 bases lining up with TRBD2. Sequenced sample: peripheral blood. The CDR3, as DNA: TGCGCCAGCAGCCTGACTAGCGGCCAAGAGACCCAGTACTTC. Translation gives CASSLTSGQETQYF.